Below, 18 T cell receptor beta chains from the same sample are listed, as sequenced in a study of OX40 agonist ivuxolimab in advanced cancers. Preparation of the library involved the immunoSEQ multiplex PCR assay. TCRdb took over this immuneACCESS table, retaining in-frame rearrangements with V and J assigned. Such tables are incomplete; in checked studies, under half of the missing clones stem from an unresolved V gene, and the remainder is unexplained. The sample records tens of thousands of clones, approximately 75% of which are singletons. Around 0.7% of the sample goes to the ten largest clones. The source material was CD4+ or CD8+ T cells sorted from blood, sampled in a trial of the OX40 agonist ivuxolimab. The receptor set was obtained from an adult with an advanced solid tumor such as melanoma, head and neck, liver or kidney cancer.

The chain has TRBV10-3 and TRBJ1-4, with 9 nucleotides matching TRBD1. Germline V gene data show CDR1 as ENHRY and CDR2 as SYGVKD. The CDR3 is 15 residues long. V shed 2 bases and J 8 bases; nucleotides not matched to a gene: 6. In DNA form, the CDR3 reads TGTGCCATCAGTGAGAGACAGGGGACAGGGGAAAAACTGTTTTTT. It yields the protein CAISERQGTGEKLFF.

This chain joins TRBV12-5 and TRBJ1-1; D not certain. CDR3 length: 11 residues. In germline, CDR1 is LGHNT, CDR2 FRNRAP. Deletions cut 7 bases from V and 0 bases from J, with 3 bases between. CDR3 nucleotides: TGTGCTAGTGCCGTGAACACTGAAGCTTTCTTT. Amino acids: CASAVNTEAFF.

The CDR3 coding sequence is TGTGCCAGCAGCTTAGGGGGACAGACAGATACGCAGTATTTT. Translating gives CASSLGGQTDTQYF. The chain has TRBV11-2 and TRBJ2-3, with 7 bases lining up with TRBD1. In germline, CDR1 is SGHAT, CDR2 FQNNGV. CDR3 length: 14 amino acids. The V segment lost 1 base and the J segment 3 bases; nucleotides outside the gene matches: 1.

V usage is TRBV7-9 and J usage is TRBJ1-4, with a weak D call TRBD1 (6 bases). Germline CDR1 and CDR2: SEHNR and FQNEAQ (reference sequence). Deletions cut 1 base from V and 14 bases from J, with 23 bases between. The CDR3 has 16 amino acids. The CDR3 spells CASSLVRGDKGMNLFF. In nucleotides, the CDR3 is TGTGCCAGCAGCTTAGTGAGGGGGGACAAGGGAATGAACCTGTTTTTT. Full variable domain (rest looked up from reference TRBV7-9 and TRBJ1-4): DTGVSQNPRHKITKRGQNVTFRCDPISEHNRLYWYRQTLGQGPEFLTYFQNEAQLEKSRLLSDRFSAERPKGSFSTLEIQRTEQGDSAMYLCASSLVRGDKGMNLFFGSGTQLSVL.

In DNA form, the CDR3 reads TGCGCCAGCAGCTTGGCTTTAACGAAAGGGGATACGCAGTATTTT. This encodes CASSLALTKGDTQYF. V usage is TRBV5-1 and J usage is TRBJ2-3; D is ambiguous. The V end was cut by 0 bases, the J end by 6 bases, with 14 bases between. Germline V gene data show CDR1 as SGHRS and CDR2 as YFSETQ. This CDR3 is built from 15 residues.

This clone has only one observation. CDR3: CASSLVGGPNTGELFF. CDR3 nucleotide sequence: TGTGCCAGCAGCTTGGTCGGGGGGCCGAACACCGGGGAGCTGTTTTTT. This chain links TRBV5-5 with TRBJ2-2; perhaps TRBD2 as D (7 bases). Germline V gene sequence: CDR1 SGHKS, CDR2 YYEKEE (reference sequence). The length of the CDR3 is 16 residues. Trimming left V 0 bases short and J 0 bases short, with 9 bases between.

The chain employs TRBV10-1 and TRBJ1-3, with 9 nucleotides matching TRBD1. With V trimmed by 4 bases and J by 2 bases, 6 bases remained unmatched. CDR1 and CDR2 from the germline V gene are WNHNN and SYGVQD (reference sequence). The CDR3 consists of 16 residues. CDR3 sequence reads: CASSADHRGPGNTIYF. As DNA, the CDR3 is TGCGCCAGCAGTGCGGACCACAGGGGGCCTGGAAACACCATATATTTT.

The sample holds many counts of this clone. The V gene is TRBV11-3, the J gene TRBJ2-3; D not resolved. The CDR3 covers 14 residues. V lost 5 bases and J 1 base, leaving 10 bases between the germline ends. Looked up from germline, CDR1 is SGHNT and CDR2 is YENEEA. CDR3 DNA sequence: TGTGCCAGCAGCCCAACACGGGGCACAGATACGCAGTATTTT. Translated, it gives CASSPTRGTDTQYF.

The J gene is TRBJ1-2, the V gene TRBV5-1; TRBD1 aligns across 11 bases. This CDR3 contains 15 residues. V gave up 5 bases and J gave up 3 bases; unmatched junction bases: 6. CDR1 SGHRS and CDR2 YFSETQ come from the germline V gene. This CDR3 is CASRPGTGGDYGYTF. The CDR3 bases are TGCGCCAGCAGGCCCGGGACAGGGGGAGACTATGGCTACACCTTC.

This clone was found once. V is TRBV10-2 and J is TRBJ2-5; D is perhaps TRBD1 (5 bases). The V gene's germline CDR1 is WSHSY and CDR2 SAAADI. This CDR3 comprises 14 residues. Trimming pared 3 bases from V and 2 bases from J, leaving 10 bases between. DNA for the CDR3: TGCGCCAGCAGTGAACTCGACAGACAAGAGACCCAGTACTTC. This codes for CASSELDRQETQYF.

Only one count was recorded for this clone. V gene TRBV5-6 combines with J gene TRBJ2-7, with D tentatively TRBD1 or TRBD2 (6 bases each). Trimming removed 4 bases from V and 5 bases from J, with 13 bases in between. This CDR3 has 13 residues. The germline V gene has CDR1 SGHDT and CDR2 YYEEEE. This CDR3 reads CASSSRGGHEQYF. The CDR3 DNA follows: TGTGCCAGCAGCAGCAGGGGAGGCCACGAGCAGTACTTC. The full variable domain, in which reference TRBV5-6 and TRBJ2-7 provide the parts outside the CDR3, is DAGVTQSPTHLIKTRGQQVTLRCSPKSGHDTVSWYQQALGQGPQFIFQYYEEEERQRGNFPDRFSGHQFPNYSSELNVNALLLGDSALYLCASSSRGGHEQYFGPGTRLTVT.

This chain joins TRBV6-9 and TRBJ2-1; TRBD1 matches 9 bases. This CDR3 spans 15 amino acids. J lost 8 bases, V lost 4 bases, and 9 bases had no gene match. Germline V gives CDR1 MNHGY, CDR2 SVAAGI. CDR3: CASSFGDRAGDEQFF. DNA for the CDR3: TGTGCCAGCAGTTTTGGGGACAGGGCAGGGGATGAGCAGTTCTTC.

The V and J genes are TRBV27 and TRBJ1-5; tentatively, D is TRBD1 (5 bases). The CDR3 covers 15 residues. CDR1 MNHEY and CDR2 SMNVEV come from the germline V gene (reference sequence). The ends were cut back, 4 bases at V and 1 base at J, with 11 bases in the middle. The CDR3 sequence: CASSYGGTSNQPQHF. CDR3 bases: TGTGCCAGCAGTTATGGAGGGACGAGCAATCAGCCCCAGCATTTT.

This chain uses TRBV7-8 with TRBJ2-7; D is possibly TRBD2 (7 bases). Trimming removed 4 bases from V and 2 bases from J, with 24 bases in between. There are 18 residues in the CDR3. Germline V gene lookup returns CDR1 SGHVS and CDR2 FQNEAQ. CDR3 nucleotides: TGTGCCAGCAGCTCCCTCGTATGGGGGGGGCCTAACCCCTACGAGCAGTACTTC. It codes for CASSSLVWGGPNPYEQYF. The whole variable domain, filled in from reference TRBV7-8 and TRBJ2-7, reads GAGVSQSPRYKVAKRGQDVALRCDPISGHVSLFWYQQALGQGPEFLTYFQNEAQLDKSGLPSDRFFAERPEGSVSTLKIQRTQQEDSAVYLCASSSLVWGGPNPYEQYFGPGTRLTVT.

The rearrangement joins TRBV11-3 to TRBJ2-7, with D hard to call. The germline V and J ends were trimmed by 5 bases and 0 bases, with 17 bases remaining between them. The CDR3 totals 16 residues. Germline V gives CDR1 SGHNT, CDR2 YENEEA. The CDR3 nucleotides read TGTGCCAGCAGCCCTAATCGGAGACACAGCTCCTACGAGCAGTACTTC. Amino acid sequence: CASSPNRRHSSYEQYF.

The chain recombines TRBV6-5 with TRBJ1-1; D is uncertain. The germline CDR1 and CDR2 sequences are MNHEY and SVGAGI. This CDR3 has 11 amino acids. The ends were cut back, 5 bases at V and 4 bases at J, with 5 bases in the middle. CDR3 coding DNA: TGTGCCAGCAGTACCCCCACTGAAGCTTTCTTT. Residues: CASSTPTEAFF.

The chain combines TRBV9 with TRBJ1-3, with D tentatively TRBD1 (5 bases). Germline V gene data show CDR1 as SGDLS and CDR2 as YYNGEE. Trimming took 0 bases from V and 2 from J, leaving 15 bases between them. The CDR3 totals 17 residues. The CDR3 DNA follows: TGTGCCAGCAGCGTAGAGGGGACGTTCAGACCTGGAAACACCATATATTTT. Its protein product is CASSVEGTFRPGNTIYF.

The J gene is TRBJ2-7, the V gene TRBV15, with 7 bases identical to TRBD1. V gave up 1 base and J gave up 2 bases; unmatched junction bases: 2. From germline, CDR1 is LNHNV and CDR2 YYDKDF (reference sequence). CDR3 length: 14 amino acids. CDR3 region: CATSRGGQAYEQYF. In nucleotides, the CDR3 is TGTGCCACCAGCAGAGGAGGACAGGCCTACGAGCAGTACTTC.